What follows are 7 T cell receptor beta chains derived from one specimen sequenced in a study of shared clonotypes between healthy human individuals. Clones were read by immunoSEQ multiplex PCR, and TCRdb kept only the in-frame ones, dropping some. The sample has about 2.1 million clones, roughly 91% seen once. Naive-designated CD8 cells lacked CD45RO, were positively enriched for CCR7, and omitted terminally differentiated effector memory CD45RA+ cells. The sequencing sample was made of naive CD8+ T cells from PBMCs. These receptors were taken from a man aged 18 to 29 in good health. Some clones in this sample may be carry-over from other donors' samples.

This sequence joins TRBV29-1 and TRBJ2-7, with 7 bases identical to TRBD1. The CDR3 loop spans 13 amino acids. Germline-derived CDR1 and CDR2 are SQVTM and ANQGSEA. After removal of 6 bases from V and 2 bases from J, the junction contained 7 bases not matched to a gene. CDR3 sequence reads: CSVVDRAPYEQYF. CDR3 sequence (DNA): TGCAGCGTCGTTGACAGGGCCCCCTACGAGCAGTACTTC.

This chain joins TRBV7-2 and TRBJ2-5; 9 nucleotides match TRBD2. Germline trimming cut 5 bases from V and 3 bases from J; bases unmatched to any gene: 4. The CDR3 length is 14 residues. The germline V gene has CDR1 SGHTA and CDR2 FQGNSA. CDR3 bases: TGTGCCAGCAGCCCAATAGCGGGAGAAGAGACCCAGTACTTC. It is translated as CASSPIAGEETQYF.

The chain couples TRBV21-1 to TRBJ2-2; the table gives TRBD1 as D, unverified against the DNA. TRBV21-1 is a pseudogene segment. The CDR3 is made up of 14 amino acids. The CDR3 region is CASSRDRGFGELFF. The CDR3 bases are TGTGCCAGCTCACGGGACAGGGGGTTCGGGGAGCTGTTTTTT.

The rearrangement joins TRBV29-1 to TRBJ2-1; 8 bases are shared with TRBD1. The CDR3 runs 17 residues. The germline V gene has CDR1 SQVTM and CDR2 ANQGSEA. The V segment lost 1 base and the J segment 4 bases; nucleotides outside the gene matches: 12. The DNA of the CDR3 is TGCAGCGTTGAAGGGAGTGGAGGACAGGGCCCTTACAATGAGCAGTTCTTC. Protein: CSVEGSGGQGPYNEQFF.

For the CDR3, the DNA is TGTGCCAGCACCCCCAGCGGGACAGGTACCTACGAGCAGTACTTC. Translating gives CASTPSGTGTYEQYF. The chain combines TRBV6-5 with TRBJ2-7, with D possibly matching TRBD1 (8 bases). Trimming left V 7 bases short and J 2 bases short, with 18 bases between. The CDR3 length is 15 residues. Looked up from germline, CDR1 is MNHEY and CDR2 is SVGAGI.

J is TRBJ2-7 and V is TRBV7-9; 8 positions agree with TRBD2. V was pared by 4 bases and J by 4 bases, with 15 bases of the junction left unmatched. The CDR3 runs to 17 residues. Per germline, CDR1 SEHNR and CDR2 FQNEAQ (reference sequence). The CDR3 nucleotides read TGTGCCAGCAGCTCAAACGCCTTAGCGGGAAACGTATACGAGCAGTACTTC. Protein: CASSSNALAGNVYEQYF.

This chain links TRBV5-1 with TRBJ2-7; a possible D gene is TRBD2 (5 bases). Germline V gene lookup returns CDR1 SGHRS and CDR2 YFSETQ. CDR3 length equals 15 residues. V was shortened by 2 bases and J by 1 base, with 13 bases between the two germline ends. CDR3 sequence reads: CASSFFSGNSYEQYF. CDR3 bases: TGCGCCAGCAGCTTTTTTTCCGGGAATTCCTACGAGCAGTACTTC.